This TCR beta chain was identified during a study of PD-1 blockade in classical Hodgkin lymphoma. TCRdb's copy holds only in-frame clones and misses some; the assay was immunoSEQ multiplex PCR. The sample lists around 91,000 clones, approximately 91% occurring once. Each patient's relapse followed autologous stem cell transplantation, and brentuximab vedotin exposure varied. This CDR3 is 14 amino acids long. In germline, CDR1 is MDHEN, CDR2 SYDVKM. The germline V and J ends were trimmed by 6 bases and 7 bases, with 16 bases remaining between them. The chain links TRBV28 to TRBJ1-5; D ambiguous. This TCR derives from a human donor with classical Hodgkin lymphoma. Sample: peripheral blood mononuclear cells (PBMCs), taken at baseline. CDR3 protein: CASRYTPIGQPQHF. DNA for the CDR3: TGTGCCAGCAGGTATACGCCAATCGGACAGCCCCAGCATTTT.